These 9 T cell receptor beta chains originate from one sample sequenced in a study of cytotoxic CD8 clonotypes in ibrutinib-treated CLL. Clones were read by immunoSEQ multiplex PCR, and TCRdb kept only the in-frame ones, dropping some. Of about 160,000 clones in the sample, approximately 77% were seen once. This specimen consisted of PBMCs, obtained after 12 months of ibrutinib treatment. These receptors originate from a human donor with chronic lymphocytic leukemia.

The gene calls are TRBV10-3 and TRBJ1-3; D not certain. CDR3 size: 13 residues. Germline loops: CDR1 ENHRY, CDR2 SYGVKD. Deletions cut 4 bases from V and 7 bases from J, with 11 bases between. The CDR3 region has the DNA TGTGCCATCAGTGGGATAGGGAGGAACACCATATATTTT. Amino acids: CAISGIGRNTIYF.

The CDR3 region is CASGKGITEAFF. CDR3 bases: TGTGCTAGTGGTAAGGGGATTACTGAAGCTTTCTTT. The chain recombines TRBV12-5 with TRBJ1-1, with D tentatively TRBD1 (5 bases). The CDR3 is made up of 12 amino acids. CDR1 is LGHNT, CDR2 FRNRAP, per germline. Trimming left V 5 bases short and J 5 bases short, with 9 bases between.

This clone was recorded once. This chain connects TRBV7-2 to TRBJ2-3, with a weak D call TRBD1 (6 bases). The V gene lost 5 bases and the J gene lost 5 bases, with 14 bases spanning the gap. The CDR3 is made up of 14 amino acids. Germline-derived CDR1 and CDR2 are SGHTA and FQGNSA. CDR3 bases: TGTGCCAGCAGCCACTTTCTAGGGGGAGATACGCAGTATTTT. It is translated as CASSHFLGGDTQYF.

This chain connects TRBV28 to TRBJ1-6, with unresolved D. CDR3 size: 16 residues. Germline V lookup: CDR1 MDHEN, CDR2 SYDVKM. The V and J ends lost 0 bases and 2 bases respectively, with 8 bases between them. This chain's CDR3 is CASSLWDGAYNSPLHF. The CDR3 DNA follows: TGTGCCAGCAGTTTATGGGATGGGGCCTATAATTCACCCCTCCACTTT.

This sequence joins TRBV5-1 and TRBJ2-5; 11 bases are shared with TRBD1. Germline assignment: CDR1 SGHRS and CDR2 YFSETQ. Trimming took 6 bases from V and 11 from J; bases not matched to a gene: 12. This CDR3 is 14 amino acids long. The CDR3 sequence: CASNEDRGPVKQYF. The CDR3 nucleotides are TGCGCCAGCAACGAGGACAGGGGGCCGGTCAAGCAGTACTTC.

The CDR3 sequence: CASSQEGQGAGGYTF. The CDR3 DNA follows: TGTGCCAGCAGCCAAGAAGGGCAGGGGGCCGGTGGCTACACCTTC. The chain is built from TRBV4-2 and TRBJ1-2; 8 bases line up with TRBD1. Germline values: CDR1 LGHNA, CDR2 YNFKEQ. The CDR3 spans 15 residues. V was clipped by 0 bases and J by 7 bases; unmatched bases: 7.

The chain links TRBV28 to TRBJ1-4; 10 bases map to TRBD1. Germline CDR1 MDHEN, CDR2 SYDVKM. This CDR3 is 14 amino acids long. Trimming took 6 bases from V and 8 from J; bases not matched to a gene: 6. The CDR3: CASSLRQGAEKLFF. The CDR3 nucleotides read TGTGCCAGCAGCCTTCGACAGGGGGCGGAAAAACTGTTTTTT.

This chain joins TRBV19 and TRBJ1-2; TRBD1 aligns across 12 bases. Losses at the gene ends were 4 bases for V and 4 bases for J; bases not matched to a gene: 10. This CDR3 comprises 17 residues. Germline CDR1 reads LNHDA; CDR2 reads SQIVND (reference sequence). The CDR3 DNA reads TGTGCCAGTAGTAGGGACAGGGGGCGTAATTTACCCTATGGCTACACCTTC. This encodes CASSRDRGRNLPYGYTF.

The genes are TRBV27 and TRBJ2-3; D gene ambiguous. V was shortened by 2 bases and J by 2 bases, with 5 bases between the two germline ends. This CDR3 is built from 13 residues. CDR1 is MNHEY, CDR2 SMNVEV, per germline (reference sequence). The CDR3 is CASSLRSTDTQYF. CDR3 sequence (DNA): TGTGCCAGCAGTTTAAGGTCCACAGATACGCAGTATTTT.